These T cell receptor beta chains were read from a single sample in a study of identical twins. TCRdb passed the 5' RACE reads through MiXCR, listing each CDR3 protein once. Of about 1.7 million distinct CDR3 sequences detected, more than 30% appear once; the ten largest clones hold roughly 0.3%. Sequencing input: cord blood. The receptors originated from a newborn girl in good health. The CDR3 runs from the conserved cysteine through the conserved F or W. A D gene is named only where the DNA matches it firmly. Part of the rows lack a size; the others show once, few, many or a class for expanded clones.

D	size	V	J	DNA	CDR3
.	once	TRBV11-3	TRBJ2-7	TGTGCCAGCAGCGCCGTGACCTCGGGGCCGACCTACGAGCAGTACTTC	CASSAVTSGPTYEQYF
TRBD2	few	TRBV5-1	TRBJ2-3	TGCGCCAGCAGCCCGGGGACTAGCCCCCATACGCAGTATTTT	CASSPGTSPHTQYF
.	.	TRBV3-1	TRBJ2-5	TGTGCCAGCAGCCGGGGGACCCAACAGGGTGAGCAGTACTTC	CASSRGTQQGEQYF
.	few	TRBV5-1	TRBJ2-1	TGCGCCAGCAGCTTGGCCCTCCGCGGGGCGGGAAGCTCCTACAATGAGCAGTTCTTC	CASSLALRGAGSSYNEQFF
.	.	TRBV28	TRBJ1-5	TGTGCCAGCAGTTTACAGAACAATCAGCCCCAGCATTTT	CASSLQNNQPQHF
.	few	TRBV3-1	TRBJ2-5	TGTGCCAGCAGCCAAATGATGGGGGAGACCCAGTACTTC	CASSQMMGETQYF
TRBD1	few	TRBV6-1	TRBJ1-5	TGTGCCAGTGACAGGGGGAGACTTTATAGCAATCAGCCCCAGCATTTT	CASDRGRLYSNQPQHF
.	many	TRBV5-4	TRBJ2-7	TGCGCCAGCAGCTTGGAGGGACAGTCCTACGAGCAGTACTTC	CASSLEGQSYEQYF
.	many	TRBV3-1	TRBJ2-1	TGTGCCAGCAGCCAAGTCTCAAATGAGCAGTTCTTC	CASSQVSNEQFF
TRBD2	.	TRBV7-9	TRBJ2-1	TGTGCCAGCAGCCTAGCCCCCCTAGCGGGGGGATACAGTGAGCAGTTCTTC	CASSLAPLAGGYSEQFF
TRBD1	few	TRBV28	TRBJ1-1	TGTGCCAGCAGCCCTCAAAACAGGGGATCCTGGAACACTGAAGCTTTCTTT	CASSPQNRGSWNTEAFF
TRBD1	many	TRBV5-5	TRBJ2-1	TGTGCCAGCAGCCCTCCGGGACAGGGATACAATGAGCAGTTCTTC	CASSPPGQGYNEQFF
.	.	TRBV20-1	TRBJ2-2	TGCAGTGCTAGTGTGGGGGGCGCTTACACCGGGGAGCTGTTTTTT	CSASVGGAYTGELFF
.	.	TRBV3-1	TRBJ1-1	TGTGCCAGCAGCCAAGATTGGGACTCAAGGTGGGCTTTCTTT	CASSQDWDSRWAFF
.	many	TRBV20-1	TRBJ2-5	TGCAGTGCCGCACGGCTGGAGACCCAGTACTTC	CSAARLETQYF
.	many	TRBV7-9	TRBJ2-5	TGTGCCAGCAGCTTATACAGGGTCGACCAAGAGACCCAGTACTTC	CASSLYRVDQETQYF
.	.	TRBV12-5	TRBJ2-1	TGTGCTAGTGGTCCCGGGGCTCTTTCCCCCTCCTACAATGAGCAGTTCTTC	CASGPGALSPSYNEQFF
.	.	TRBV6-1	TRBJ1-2	TGTGCCAGTCGCGAGGTTAACTATGGCTACACCTTC	CASREVNYGYTF
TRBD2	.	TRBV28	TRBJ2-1	TGTGCCAGCAGTTTTTGGAGGATAGCGGACCAACTAGCGGGAGGGCATTTCGATGAGCAGTTCTTC	CASSFWRIADQLAGGHFDEQFF
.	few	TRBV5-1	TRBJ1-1	TGCGCCAGCAGCGCTCGAGGGACGGGCACTGAAGCTTTCTTT	CASSARGTGTEAFF
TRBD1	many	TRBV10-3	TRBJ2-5	TGTGCCATCAAGCTCGACAGGGAAGAGACCCAGTACTTC	CAIKLDREETQYF
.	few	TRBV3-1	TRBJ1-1	TGTGCCAGCAGACTCGGACAGTTTGAAGCTTTCTTT	CASRLGQFEAFF
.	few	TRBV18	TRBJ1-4	TGTGCCAGCTCACCACTCCCGGACGGAAAACTGTTTTTT	CASSPLPDGKLFF
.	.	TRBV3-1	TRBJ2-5	TGTGCCAGCAGTCCTACTGCCGGCGGTGTCGAGACCCAGTACTTC	CASSPTAGGVETQYF
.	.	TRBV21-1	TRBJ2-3	TGTGCCAGCATCTCAAAGGGGACGGGAGGGCCGACAGATACGCAGTATTTT	CASISKGTGGPTDTQYF
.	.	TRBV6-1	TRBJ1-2	TGTGCCAGCAGTGAACAGAACAACTATGGCTACACCTTC	CASSEQNNYGYTF
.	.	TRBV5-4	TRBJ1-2	TGTGCCAGCAGCTTAAGGAGATACCGCAGGGGTCCGGACTATGGCTACACCTTC	CASSLRRYRRGPDYGYTF
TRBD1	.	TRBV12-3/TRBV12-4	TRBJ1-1	TGTGCCAGCATCACGGGACAGGGTTTGAACACTGAAGCTTTCTTT	CASITGQGLNTEAFF
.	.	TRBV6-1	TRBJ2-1	TGTGCCAGCAGTGACAGAAGGCGGCCGGGGGCCTACAATGAGCAGTTCTTC	CASSDRRRPGAYNEQFF
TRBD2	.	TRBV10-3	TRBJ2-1	TGTGCCATCAGAGGGACTAGCGGGAGCTATGAGCAGTTCTTC	CAIRGTSGSYEQFF
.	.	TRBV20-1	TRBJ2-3	TGCAGTGCTAGAAAGGGGTCCGCCGTCGACACAGATACGCAGTATTTT	CSARKGSAVDTDTQYF
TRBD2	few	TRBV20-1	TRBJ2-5	TGCAGTGCTAGAGATAGACTAGCGGGAGGGGGTGAGACCCAGTACTTC	CSARDRLAGGGETQYF
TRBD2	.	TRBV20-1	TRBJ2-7	TGCAGTGCCACTAGCGCCTCAGACTCCTACGAGCAGTACTTC	CSATSASDSYEQYF
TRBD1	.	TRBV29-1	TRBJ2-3	TGCAGCGCTGGGGGACAGGGGTGGAAAGATACGCAGTATTTT	CSAGGQGWKDTQYF
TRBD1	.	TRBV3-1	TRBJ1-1	TGTGCCAGAAGCCTTGGGACAGGGAACACTGAAGCTTTCTTT	CARSLGTGNTEAFF
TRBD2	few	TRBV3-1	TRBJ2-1	TGTGCCAGCAGTCCTACTAGCGGGGTCCCCTGGGATGAGCAGTTCTTC	CASSPTSGVPWDEQFF
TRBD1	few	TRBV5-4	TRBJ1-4	TGTGCCAGCAGCAGGGCTTCTACAGGGGCCGTTAATGAAAAACTGTTTTTT	CASSRASTGAVNEKLFF
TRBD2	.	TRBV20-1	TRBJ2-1	TGCAGTGCTAAACTAGCGGGAGGGTACAATGAGCAGTTCTTC	CSAKLAGGYNEQFF
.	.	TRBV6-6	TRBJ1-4	TGTGCCAGCAGCCCCGGGACCGGAAAAACTTCTAATGAAAAACTGTTTTTT	CASSPGTGKTSNEKLFF
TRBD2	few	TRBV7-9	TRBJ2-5	TGTGCCAGCAGCTTAGGAATCCTAGCGGAAGTTGGGGAGACCCAGTACTTC	CASSLGILAEVGETQYF
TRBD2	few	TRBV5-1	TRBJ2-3	TGCGCCAGCAGCTCTAGCGGGAATGCAGATACGCAGTATTTT	CASSSSGNADTQYF
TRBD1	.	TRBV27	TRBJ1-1	TGTGCCAGCAGTTTATCGGGACAGACTGACACTGAAGCTTTCTTT	CASSLSGQTDTEAFF
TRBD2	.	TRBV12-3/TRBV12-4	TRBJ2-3	TGTGCCAGCAGTTTAGATGGGACTAGCGGGAGCATACTGGCAGATACGCAGTATTTT	CASSLDGTSGSILADTQYF
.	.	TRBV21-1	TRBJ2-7	TGTGCCAGCAGCCGCCCGCGGGGGGAGAGCTCCTACGAGCAGTACTTC	CASSRPRGESSYEQYF
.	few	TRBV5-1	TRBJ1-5	TGCGCCAGCAGCTTGAGAACAGAGAACAATCAGCCCCAGCATTTT	CASSLRTENNQPQHF